This entry lists 21 T cell receptor beta chains sequenced from one sample in a study of blood T cell repertoires in COVID-19. Sequenced by immunoSEQ multiplex PCR; TCRdb stores in-frame clones only, minus some. The table shows roughly 37,000 clones, with over 75% occurring only once. Sequencing was carried out using peripheral blood. Receptor source: a man aged 55 to 70 with acute or convalescent COVID-19.

The V and J genes are TRBV6-5 and TRBJ2-2; 7 bases align to TRBD1. This CDR3 has 14 amino acids. Germline V gives CDR1 MNHEY, CDR2 SVGAGI. The ends lost 5 bases at V and 3 bases at J; junction bases unmatched: 3. The CDR3 loop reads CASSLGTDTGELFF. CDR3 nucleotides: TGTGCCAGCAGTCTCGGGACAGACACCGGGGAGCTGTTTTTT.

This rearrangement joins TRBV30 to TRBJ1-3; TRBD1 matches 7 bases. Per germline, CDR1 GTSNPN and CDR2 SVGIG (reference sequence). CDR3 length equals 15 residues. With V trimmed by 6 bases and J by 0 bases, 8 bases remained unmatched. DNA for the CDR3: TGTGCCTGTCCGAAAGGGGACAGCTCTGGAAACACCATATATTTT. Residues: CACPKGDSSGNTIYF. The variable domain in full, with the rest retrieved from reference TRBV30 and TRBJ1-3, is SQTIHQWPATLVQPVGSPLSLECTVEGTSNPNLYWYRQAAGRGLQLLFYSVGIGQISSEVPQNLSASRPQDRQFILSSKKLLLSDSGFYLCACPKGDSSGNTIYFGEGSWLTVV.

V is TRBV5-1 and J is TRBJ2-7; D not resolved. The length of the CDR3 is 14 residues. The germline V gene has CDR1 SGHRS and CDR2 YFSETQ. Trimming pared 3 bases from V and 2 bases from J, leaving 12 bases between. CDR3 sequence: CASSSLGKAYEQYF. The CDR3 region has the DNA TGCGCCAGCAGCTCCCTCGGTAAAGCCTACGAGCAGTACTTC.

V usage is TRBV5-1 and J usage is TRBJ2-7; possible D gene TRBD2, 6 bases. Trimming shortened V by 0 bases and J by 0 bases, and 10 bases separated the two germline ends. The germline V gene encodes CDR1 SGHRS and CDR2 YFSETQ. CDR3 length equals 15 residues. CDR3 sequence: CASSLGWTNSYEQYF. CDR3 DNA sequence: TGCGCCAGCAGCTTGGGATGGACTAACTCCTACGAGCAGTACTTC.

This chain uses TRBV3-1 (or the pseudogene TRBV3-2) with TRBJ2-7; D is unresolved. The CDR3 has 15 residues. Trimming removed 0 bases from V and 1 base from J, with 10 bases in between. Germline-derived CDR1 and CDR2 are LGHDT and YNNKEL (reference sequence). The CDR3 DNA is TGTGCCAGCAGCCAAGATAGCTCTTGGTCCTACGAGCAGTACTTC. Its translation: CASSQDSSWSYEQYF.

The rearrangement joins TRBV5-1 to TRBJ2-7, with D unclear. The germline V gene encodes CDR1 SGHRS and CDR2 YFSETQ. The CDR3 has 13 amino acids. V was trimmed by 0 bases and J by 3 bases, leaving 7 bases between them. Written as DNA, the CDR3 is TGCGCCAGCAGCTTGGGGGCCAGCTACGAGCAGTACTTC. The encoded protein is CASSLGASYEQYF.

V is TRBV3-1 (or the pseudogene TRBV3-2) and J is TRBJ2-1, with 11 positions matching TRBD2. The germline V gene has CDR1 LGHDT and CDR2 YNNKEL (reference sequence). The CDR3 totals 15 residues. V lost 4 bases to trimming and J lost 8 bases; unmatched junction nucleotides: 7. Written as DNA, the CDR3 is TGTGCCAGCAGCCCTGAGACTAGCGGGAAGGATGAGCAGTTCTTC. This sequence encodes CASSPETSGKDEQFF.

This clone was detected many times. V usage is TRBV2 and J usage is TRBJ1-5; TRBD1 aligns across 11 bases. Germline CDR1 and CDR2: SNHLY and FYNNEI. There are 16 residues in the CDR3. The trim removed 4 bases at V and 2 bases at J, leaving 4 bases unmatched. For the CDR3, the DNA is TGTGCCAGCAGTGGGACAGGGGGCGCTGGCAATCAGCCCCAGCATTTT. Protein sequence: CASSGTGGAGNQPQHF. Combining the CDR3 with reference TRBV2 and TRBJ1-5 gives the whole variable domain EPEVTQTPSHQVTQMGQEVILRCVPISNHLYFYWYRQILGQKVEFLVSFYNNEISEKSEIFDDQFSVERPDGSNFTLKIRSTKLEDSAMYFCASSGTGGAGNQPQHFGDGTRLSIL.

J is TRBJ2-3 and V is TRBV9; 8 bases are a match to TRBD2. V was clipped by 3 bases and J by 3 bases; unmatched bases: 15. This CDR3 spans 18 amino acids. Germline CDR1 SGDLS, CDR2 YYNGEE. CDR3 bases: TGTGCCAGCAGCGCAATGAGGGAGAGAGCGGGAGTAACAGATACGCAGTATTTT. Translation: CASSAMRERAGVTDTQYF.

The CDR3 spells CASSLGELAGVFNEQFF. In DNA, the CDR3 is TGTGCCAGCAGCTTAGGGGAGCTAGCGGGAGTTTTCAATGAGCAGTTCTTC. The J gene is TRBJ2-1, the V gene TRBV11-3; 10 bases align to TRBD2. CDR3 size: 17 residues. In germline, CDR1 is SGHNT, CDR2 YENEEA. V lost 1 base and J lost 6; bases outside the gene matches: 9.

This clone was seen only once. The chain uses TRBV18 and TRBJ2-7; 14 bases agree with TRBD2. The CDR3 runs to 16 residues. The V segment lost 3 bases and the J segment 4 bases; nucleotides outside the gene matches: 5. Germline V lookup: CDR1 KGHSH, CDR2 LQKENI. CDR3 region: CASSPGLAGEVYEQYF. CDR3 DNA sequence: TGTGCCAGCTCACCGGGACTAGCGGGAGAGGTTTACGAGCAGTACTTC.

CDR3 region: CATSDPPRGEGKETQYF. Here the CDR3 DNA reads TGTGCCACCAGTGATCCTCCCCGGGGGGAGGGCAAAGAGACCCAGTACTTC. The V call is TRBV24-1, the J call TRBJ2-5, with TRBD2 identical over 7 bases. The CDR3 totals 17 residues. V was clipped by 3 bases and J by 3 bases; unmatched bases: 12. Germline V CDR1 and CDR2: KGHDR, SFDVKD.

This clone has a single count. This chain links TRBV4-1 with TRBJ2-5, with 9 positions matching TRBD1. The ends lost 3 bases at V and 5 bases at J; junction bases unmatched: 13. Germline V gene lookup returns CDR1 MGHRA and CDR2 YSYEKL. This CDR3 contains 17 residues. Here the CDR3 DNA reads TGCGCCAGCAGCCAGTCCTTGATGGGACAGGGAGGGGAGACCCAGTACTTC. As protein: CASSQSLMGQGGETQYF.

The rearrangement links TRBV6-1 to TRBJ2-5, with D perhaps TRBD2 (6 bases). The germline V gene has CDR1 MNHNS and CDR2 SASEGT. Trimming took off 3 bases at V and 1 base at J, with 9 bases between the two ends. The CDR3 loop spans 14 amino acids. CDR3: CASSDQGLQETQYF. CDR3 coding DNA: TGTGCCAGCAGTGACCAGGGACTCCAAGAGACCCAGTACTTC.

This clone was observed a few times. The rearrangement links TRBV30 to TRBJ1-6; D call uncertain. Looked up from germline, CDR1 is GTSNPN and CDR2 is SVGIG (reference sequence). The CDR3 sequence is 14 residues long. V was cut by 2 bases and J by 5 bases, with 10 bases left in between. The CDR3 coding sequence is TGTGCCTGGAGTTTCGCGCAGGATAATTCACCCCTCCACTTT. It codes for CAWSFAQDNSPLHF.

The CDR3, as DNA: TGCGCCAGCAGCTTGGCCGAGGGAGCGAGGGAGTCACCCCTCCACTTT. Translated, it gives CASSLAEGARESPLHF. The J gene is TRBJ1-6, the V gene TRBV5-1; D unclear. V lost 0 bases and J 10 bases, leaving 17 bases between the germline ends. Germline V gives CDR1 SGHRS, CDR2 YFSETQ. This CDR3 is built from 16 residues.

A few counts support this clone. The chain links TRBV27 to TRBJ2-1; 9 nucleotides match TRBD2. This CDR3 has 16 residues. V shed 5 bases and J 0 bases; nucleotides not matched to a gene: 5. Germline V gene lookup returns CDR1 MNHEY and CDR2 SMNVEV (reference sequence). CDR3 loop: CASSKGSGSSYNEQFF. The CDR3 coding sequence is TGTGCCAGCAGTAAAGGTAGCGGGAGCTCCTACAATGAGCAGTTCTTC.

The rearrangement joins TRBV18 to TRBJ2-1, with TRBD1 matching 9 bases. The CDR3 contains 16 residues. Looked up from germline, CDR1 is KGHSH and CDR2 is LQKENI. Trimming removed 4 bases from V and 0 bases from J; junction bases left unmatched: 4. The CDR3 here is CASSLGQGSSYNEQFF. In nucleotides, the CDR3 is TGTGCCAGCTCACTAGGACAGGGGAGCTCCTACAATGAGCAGTTCTTC.

The chain links TRBV5-6 to TRBJ1-2, with D possibly TRBD1 on 6 matching bases. The length of the CDR3 is 13 residues. V lost 4 bases to trimming and J lost 4 bases, with 11 bases between them. CDR1 SGHDT and CDR2 YYEEEE come from the germline V gene. The CDR3 DNA sequence: TGTGCCAGCAGCGACACAGGGCTCTATGGCTACACCTTC. Its protein is CASSDTGLYGYTF. Looking up the rest from reference TRBV5-6 and TRBJ1-2 gives the full variable domain: DAGVTQSPTHLIKTRGQQVTLRCSPKSGHDTVSWYQQALGQGPQFIFQYYEEEERQRGNFPDRFSGHQFPNYSSELNVNALLLGDSALYLCASSDTGLYGYTFGSGTRLTVV.

The V gene is TRBV11-2, the J gene TRBJ2-2; 8 bases line up with TRBD1. The CDR3 is 18 amino acids. Germline CDR1 and CDR2: SGHAT and FQNNGV. The trim removed 5 bases at V and 0 bases at J, leaving 11 bases unmatched. The CDR3 DNA sequence: TGTGCCAGCAGCAAAGGACAGGGTGAGGGGGCGAACACCGGGGAGCTGTTTTTT. It is translated as CASSKGQGEGANTGELFF.

The chain uses TRBV3-1 (or the pseudogene TRBV3-2) and TRBJ1-5; D is perhaps TRBD1 (5 bases). Looked up from germline, CDR1 is LGHDT and CDR2 is YNNKEL (reference sequence). With 0 bases removed from V and 6 bases from J, the gap between germline ends came to 18 bases. This CDR3 is 17 amino acids long. CDR3 residues: CASSQDSGDGASQPQHF. As DNA, the CDR3 is TGTGCCAGCAGCCAAGATTCGGGGGACGGCGCTTCTCAGCCCCAGCATTTT.